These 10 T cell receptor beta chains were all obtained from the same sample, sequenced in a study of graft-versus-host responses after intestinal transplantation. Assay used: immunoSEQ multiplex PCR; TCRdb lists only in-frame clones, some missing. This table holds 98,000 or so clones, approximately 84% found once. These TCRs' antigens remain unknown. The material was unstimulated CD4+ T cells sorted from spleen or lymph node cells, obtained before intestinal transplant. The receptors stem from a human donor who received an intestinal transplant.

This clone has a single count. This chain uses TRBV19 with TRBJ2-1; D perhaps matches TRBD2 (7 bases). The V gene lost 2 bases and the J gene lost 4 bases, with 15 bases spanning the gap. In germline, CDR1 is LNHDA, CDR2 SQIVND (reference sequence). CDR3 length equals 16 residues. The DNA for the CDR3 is TGTGCCAGTAGTATATCTTCGGGGGGCATTTACAATGAGCAGTTCTTC. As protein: CASSISSGGIYNEQFF.

Here the CDR3 DNA reads TGCGCCAGCAGCTTGGGGCCCCTCAGGGGTGAAGGAGAAAAACTGTTTTTT. As protein: CASSLGPLRGEGEKLFF. The V and J genes are TRBV5-1 and TRBJ1-4; D is possibly TRBD1 (6 bases). The length of the CDR3 is 17 residues. Germline loops: CDR1 SGHRS, CDR2 YFSETQ. V lost 0 bases and J 8 bases, leaving 20 bases between the germline ends.

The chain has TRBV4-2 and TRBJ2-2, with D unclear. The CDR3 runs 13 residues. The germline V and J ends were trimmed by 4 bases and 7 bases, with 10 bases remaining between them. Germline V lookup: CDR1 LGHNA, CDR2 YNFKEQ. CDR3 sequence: CASSLRAIGELFF. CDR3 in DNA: TGTGCCAGCAGCCTTCGGGCCATCGGGGAGCTGTTTTTT.

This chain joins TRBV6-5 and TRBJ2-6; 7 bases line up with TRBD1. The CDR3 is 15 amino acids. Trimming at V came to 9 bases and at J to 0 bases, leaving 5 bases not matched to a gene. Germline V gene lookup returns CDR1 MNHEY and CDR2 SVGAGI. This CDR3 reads CASQGVSSGANVLTF. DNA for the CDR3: TGTGCCAGTCAGGGGGTTTCCTCTGGGGCCAACGTCCTGACTTTC.

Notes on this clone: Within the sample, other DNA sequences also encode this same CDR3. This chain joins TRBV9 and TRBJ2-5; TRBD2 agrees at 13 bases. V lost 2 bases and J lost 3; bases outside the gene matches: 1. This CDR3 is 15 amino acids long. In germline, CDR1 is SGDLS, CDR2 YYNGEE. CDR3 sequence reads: CASSVGLAGEETQYF. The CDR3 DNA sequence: TGTGCCAGCAGCGTTGGACTAGCGGGGGAAGAGACCCAGTACTTC.

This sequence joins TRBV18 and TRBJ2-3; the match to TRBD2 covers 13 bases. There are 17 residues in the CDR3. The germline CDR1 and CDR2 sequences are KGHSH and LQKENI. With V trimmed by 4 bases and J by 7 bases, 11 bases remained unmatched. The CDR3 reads CASSHRGGTSGAYTQYF. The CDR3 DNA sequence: TGTGCCAGCTCACACCGCGGTGGGACTAGCGGGGCTTATACGCAGTATTTT.

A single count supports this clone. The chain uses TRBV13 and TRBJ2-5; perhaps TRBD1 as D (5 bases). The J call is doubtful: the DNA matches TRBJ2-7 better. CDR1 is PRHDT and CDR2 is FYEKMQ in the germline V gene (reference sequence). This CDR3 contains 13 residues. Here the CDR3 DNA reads TGTGCCAGCAGCTTCTTCCAGGGCCACGAGCAGTACTTC. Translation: CASSFFQGHEQYF.

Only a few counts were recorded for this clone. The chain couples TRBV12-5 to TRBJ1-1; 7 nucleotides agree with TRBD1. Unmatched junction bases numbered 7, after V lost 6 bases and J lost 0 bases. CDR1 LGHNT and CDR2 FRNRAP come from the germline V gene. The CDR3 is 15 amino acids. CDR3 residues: CASGKGGTVNTEAFF. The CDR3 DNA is TGTGCTAGTGGGAAGGGAGGGACAGTGAACACTGAAGCTTTCTTT.

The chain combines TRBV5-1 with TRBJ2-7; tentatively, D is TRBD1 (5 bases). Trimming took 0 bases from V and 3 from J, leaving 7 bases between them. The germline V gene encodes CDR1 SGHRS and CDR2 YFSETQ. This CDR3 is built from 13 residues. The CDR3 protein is CASSLEGDYEQYF. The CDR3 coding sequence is TGCGCCAGCAGCTTGGAAGGGGACTACGAGCAGTACTTC.

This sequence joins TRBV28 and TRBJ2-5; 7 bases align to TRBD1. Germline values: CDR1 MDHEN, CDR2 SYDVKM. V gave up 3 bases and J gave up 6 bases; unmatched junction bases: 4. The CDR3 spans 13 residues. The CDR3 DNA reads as TGTGCCAGCAGTTTCGGCAGGGGGAAGACCCAGTACTTC. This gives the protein CASSFGRGKTQYF.